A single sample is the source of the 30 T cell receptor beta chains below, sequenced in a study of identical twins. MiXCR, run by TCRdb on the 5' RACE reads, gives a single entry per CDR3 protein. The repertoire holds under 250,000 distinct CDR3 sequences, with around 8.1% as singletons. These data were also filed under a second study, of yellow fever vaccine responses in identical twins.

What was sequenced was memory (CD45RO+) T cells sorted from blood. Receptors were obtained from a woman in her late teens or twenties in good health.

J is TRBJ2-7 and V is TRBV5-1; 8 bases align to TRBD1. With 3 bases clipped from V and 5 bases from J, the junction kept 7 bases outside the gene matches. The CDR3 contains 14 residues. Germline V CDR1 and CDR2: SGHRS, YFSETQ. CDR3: CASSYMDRVNEQYF. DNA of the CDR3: TGCGCCAGCAGCTATATGGACAGGGTTAACGAGCAGTACTTC.

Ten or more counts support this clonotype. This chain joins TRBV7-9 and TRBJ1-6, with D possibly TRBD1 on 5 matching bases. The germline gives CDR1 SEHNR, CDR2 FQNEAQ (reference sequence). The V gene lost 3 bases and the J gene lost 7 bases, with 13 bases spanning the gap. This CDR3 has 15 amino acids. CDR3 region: CASSFGGEGNSPLHF. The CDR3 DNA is TGTGCCAGCAGCTTCGGGGGGGAGGGGAATTCACCCCTCCACTTT.

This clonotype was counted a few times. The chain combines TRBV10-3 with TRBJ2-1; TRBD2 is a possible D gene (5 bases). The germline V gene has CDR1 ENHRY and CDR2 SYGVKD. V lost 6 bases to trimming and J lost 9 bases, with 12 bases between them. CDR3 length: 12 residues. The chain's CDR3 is CAISLAGGEQFF. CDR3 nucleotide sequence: TGTGCCATCAGCCTAGCCGGTGGTGAGCAGTTCTTC.

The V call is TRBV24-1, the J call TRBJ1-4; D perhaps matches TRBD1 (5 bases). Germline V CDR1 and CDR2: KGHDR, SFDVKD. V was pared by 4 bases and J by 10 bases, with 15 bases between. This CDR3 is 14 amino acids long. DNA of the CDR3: TGTGCCACCAGTGACAGCAGGGTGCCCGGAAAACTGTTTTTT. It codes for CATSDSRVPGKLFF.

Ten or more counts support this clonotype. CDR3 coding DNA: TGCGCCAGCAGCTTGGATAACACAGATACGCAGTATTTT. It specifies CASSLDNTDTQYF. This chain connects TRBV5-1 to TRBJ2-3; D ambiguous. The V end was cut by 0 bases, the J end by 2 bases, with 4 bases between. CDR3 length: 13 residues. CDR1 and CDR2 (germline): SGHRS, YFSETQ.

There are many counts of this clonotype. The CDR3: CASSSGQLANTGELFF. CDR3 bases: TGCGCCAGCAGCTCGGGACAGCTTGCGAACACCGGGGAGCTGTTTTTT. This rearrangement joins TRBV5-1 to TRBJ2-2; 7 nucleotides match TRBD1. Losses at the gene ends were 3 bases for V and 0 bases for J; bases not matched to a gene: 5. The CDR3 length is 16 residues. The germline V gene has CDR1 SGHRS and CDR2 YFSETQ.

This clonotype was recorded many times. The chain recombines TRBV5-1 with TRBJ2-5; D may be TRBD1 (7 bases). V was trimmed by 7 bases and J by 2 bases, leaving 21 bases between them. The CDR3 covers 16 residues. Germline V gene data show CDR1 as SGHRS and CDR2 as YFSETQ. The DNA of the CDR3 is TGCGCCAGCGTCCCCAGGGCAGGGGGGAGTCAAGAGACCCAGTACTTC. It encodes CASVPRAGGSQETQYF.

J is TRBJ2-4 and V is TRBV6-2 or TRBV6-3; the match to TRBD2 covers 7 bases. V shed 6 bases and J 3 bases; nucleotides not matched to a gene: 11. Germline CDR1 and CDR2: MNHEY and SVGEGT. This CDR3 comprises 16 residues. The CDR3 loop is CASRRGISFDKNIQYF. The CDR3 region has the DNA TGTGCCAGCAGGCGGGGGATTTCCTTTGACAAAAACATTCAGTACTTC.

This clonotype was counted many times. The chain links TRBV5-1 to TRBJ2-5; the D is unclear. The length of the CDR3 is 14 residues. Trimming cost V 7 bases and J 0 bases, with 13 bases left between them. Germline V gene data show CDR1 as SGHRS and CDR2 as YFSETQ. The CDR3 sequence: CASGPGRNQETQYF. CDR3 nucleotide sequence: TGCGCCAGCGGGCCGGGCAGAAACCAAGAGACCCAGTACTTC.

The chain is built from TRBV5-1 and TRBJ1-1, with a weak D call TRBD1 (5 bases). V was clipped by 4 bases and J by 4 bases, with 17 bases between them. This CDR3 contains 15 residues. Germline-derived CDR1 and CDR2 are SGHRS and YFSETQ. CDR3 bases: TGCGCCAGCAGCCCTGCGGTCCGACAGACCACTGAAGCTTTCTTT. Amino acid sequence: CASSPAVRQTTEAFF.

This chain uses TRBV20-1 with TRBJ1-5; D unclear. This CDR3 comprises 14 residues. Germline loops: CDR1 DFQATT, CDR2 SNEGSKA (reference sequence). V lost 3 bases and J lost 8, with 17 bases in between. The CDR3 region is CSASLRTGSKPQHF. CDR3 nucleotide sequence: TGCAGTGCTAGTCTCAGGACTGGAAGTAAGCCCCAGCATTTT.

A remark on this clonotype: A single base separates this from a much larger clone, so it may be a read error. In nucleotides, the CDR3 is TGTGCCAGCAGCACTAGCGAGAGGGGCAATGAGCAGTTCTTC. Protein: CASSTSERGNEQFF. The chain links TRBV12-3 or TRBV12-4 to TRBJ2-1; TRBD2 matches 7 bases. The CDR3 loop spans 14 amino acids. V trimming: 6 bases; J trimming: 6 bases; junction bases outside the gene matches: 8.

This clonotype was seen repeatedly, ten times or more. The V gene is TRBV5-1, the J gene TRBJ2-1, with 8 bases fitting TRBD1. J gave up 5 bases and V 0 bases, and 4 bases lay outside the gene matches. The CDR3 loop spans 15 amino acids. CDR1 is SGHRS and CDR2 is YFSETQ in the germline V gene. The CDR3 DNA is TGCGCCAGCAGCTTGGGGGACAGGAACGACAATGAGCAGTTCTTC. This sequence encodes CASSLGDRNDNEQFF.

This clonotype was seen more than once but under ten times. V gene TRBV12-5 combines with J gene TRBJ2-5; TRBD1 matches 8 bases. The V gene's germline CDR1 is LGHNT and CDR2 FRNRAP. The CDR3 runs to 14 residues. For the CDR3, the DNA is TGTGTTCCTCCCACAGGGGGGTGCCAAGAGACCCAGTACTTC. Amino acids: CVPPTGGCQETQYF. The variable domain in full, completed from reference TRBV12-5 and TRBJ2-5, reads DARVTQTPRHKVTEMGQEVTMRCQPILGHNTVFWYRQTMMQGLELLAYFRNRAPLDDSGMPKDRFSAEMPDATLATLKIQPSEPRDSAVYFCVPPTGGCQETQYFGPGTRLLVL.

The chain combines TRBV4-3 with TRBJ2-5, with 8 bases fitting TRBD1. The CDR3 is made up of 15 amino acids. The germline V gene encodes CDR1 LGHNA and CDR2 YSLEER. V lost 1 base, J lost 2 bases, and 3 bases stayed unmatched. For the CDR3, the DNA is TGCGCCAGCAGCCAAGCTGACAGGGGACAAGAGACCCAGTACTTC. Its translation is CASSQADRGQETQYF.

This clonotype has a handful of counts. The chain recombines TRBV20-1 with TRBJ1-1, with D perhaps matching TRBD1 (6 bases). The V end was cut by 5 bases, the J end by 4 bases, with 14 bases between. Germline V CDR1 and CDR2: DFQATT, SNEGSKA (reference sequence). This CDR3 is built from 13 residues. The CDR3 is CSAVGQTSTEAFF. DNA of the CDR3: TGCAGTGCTGTCGGACAGACCAGCACTGAAGCTTTCTTT.

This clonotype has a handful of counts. Written as DNA, the CDR3 is TGTGCCAGTAGTATCCCGGGGGCCTACGAGCAGTACTTC. The encoded protein is CASSIPGAYEQYF. J is TRBJ2-7 and V is TRBV19; a possible D gene is TRBD2 (6 bases). The CDR3 runs to 13 residues. Trimming removed 3 bases from V and 2 bases from J, with 8 bases in between. CDR1 is LNHDA and CDR2 is SQIVND in the germline V gene (reference sequence).

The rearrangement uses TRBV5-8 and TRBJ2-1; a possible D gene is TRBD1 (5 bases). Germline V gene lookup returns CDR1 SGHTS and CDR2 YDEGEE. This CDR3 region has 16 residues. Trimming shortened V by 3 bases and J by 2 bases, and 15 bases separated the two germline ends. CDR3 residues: CASSSFRVAPYNEQFF. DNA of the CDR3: TGTGCCAGCAGCTCCTTCAGGGTGGCTCCCTACAATGAGCAGTTCTTC.

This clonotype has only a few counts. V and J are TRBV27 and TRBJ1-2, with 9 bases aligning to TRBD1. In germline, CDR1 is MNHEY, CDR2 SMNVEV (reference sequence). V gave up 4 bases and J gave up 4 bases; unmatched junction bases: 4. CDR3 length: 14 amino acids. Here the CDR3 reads CASSWGQGGYGYTF. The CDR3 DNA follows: TGTGCCAGCAGTTGGGGACAGGGTGGCTATGGCTACACCTTC.

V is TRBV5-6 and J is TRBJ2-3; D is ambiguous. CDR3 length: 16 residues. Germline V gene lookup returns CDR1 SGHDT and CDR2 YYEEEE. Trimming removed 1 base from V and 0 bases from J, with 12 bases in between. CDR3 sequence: CASSLLAQPSTDTQYF. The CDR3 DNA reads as TGTGCCAGCAGCTTGCTTGCCCAGCCGAGCACAGATACGCAGTATTTT.

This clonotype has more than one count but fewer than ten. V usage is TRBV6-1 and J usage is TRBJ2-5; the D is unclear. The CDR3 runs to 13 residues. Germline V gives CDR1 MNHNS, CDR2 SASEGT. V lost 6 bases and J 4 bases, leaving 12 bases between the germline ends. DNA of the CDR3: TGTGCCAGCAGGGGTTCACGGGCAGAGACCCAGTACTTC. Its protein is CASRGSRAETQYF.

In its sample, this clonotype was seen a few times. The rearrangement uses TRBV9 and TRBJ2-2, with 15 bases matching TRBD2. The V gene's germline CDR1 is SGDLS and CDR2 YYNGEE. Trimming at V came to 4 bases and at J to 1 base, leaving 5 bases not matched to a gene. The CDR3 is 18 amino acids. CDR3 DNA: TGTGCCAGCAGCACAGGACTAGCGGGAGGGAAGAACACCGGGGAGCTGTTTTTT. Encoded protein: CASSTGLAGGKNTGELFF.

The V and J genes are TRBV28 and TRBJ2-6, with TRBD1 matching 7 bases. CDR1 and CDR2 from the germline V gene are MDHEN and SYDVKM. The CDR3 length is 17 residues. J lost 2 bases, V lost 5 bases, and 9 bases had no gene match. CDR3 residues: CASSAGTVWPGANVLTF. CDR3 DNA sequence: TGTGCCAGCAGTGCCGGGACAGTCTGGCCTGGGGCCAACGTCCTGACTTTC.

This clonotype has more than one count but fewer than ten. The CDR3 DNA is TGTGCCAGCAGCCAAGATTGGCGGGGGACGAACACTGAAGCTTTCTTT. Translated, it gives CASSQDWRGTNTEAFF. The genes are TRBV3-1 and TRBJ1-1, with D tentatively TRBD1 (5 bases). Per germline, CDR1 LGHDT and CDR2 YNNKEL (reference sequence). The CDR3 is 16 residues long. Deletions cut 0 bases from V and 1 base from J, with 12 bases between.

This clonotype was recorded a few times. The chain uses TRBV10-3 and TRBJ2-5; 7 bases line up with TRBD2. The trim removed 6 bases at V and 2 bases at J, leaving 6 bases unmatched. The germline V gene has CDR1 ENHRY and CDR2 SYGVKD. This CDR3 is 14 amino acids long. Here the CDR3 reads CAIRGGTIQETQYF. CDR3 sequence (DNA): TGTGCCATCAGGGGTGGGACTATTCAAGAGACCCAGTACTTC.

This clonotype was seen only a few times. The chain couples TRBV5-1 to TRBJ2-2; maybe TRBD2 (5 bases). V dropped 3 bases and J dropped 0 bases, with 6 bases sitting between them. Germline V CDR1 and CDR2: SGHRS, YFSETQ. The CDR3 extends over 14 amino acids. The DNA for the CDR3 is TGCGCCAGCAGCTCTAGCTCGAACACCGGGGAGCTGTTTTTT. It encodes CASSSSSNTGELFF.

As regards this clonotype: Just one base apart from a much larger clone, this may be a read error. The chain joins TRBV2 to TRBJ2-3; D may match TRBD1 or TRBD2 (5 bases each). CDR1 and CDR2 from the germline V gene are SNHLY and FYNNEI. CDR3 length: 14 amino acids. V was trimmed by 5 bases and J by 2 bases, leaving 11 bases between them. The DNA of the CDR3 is TGTGCCAGCAGTTCGACGGGGCTCACAGATACGCAGTATTTT. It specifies CASSSTGLTDTQYF.

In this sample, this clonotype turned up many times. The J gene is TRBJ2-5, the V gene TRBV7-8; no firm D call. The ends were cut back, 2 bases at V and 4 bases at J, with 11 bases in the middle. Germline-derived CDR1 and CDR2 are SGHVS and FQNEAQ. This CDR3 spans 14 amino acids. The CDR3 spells CASSLRAVGETQYF. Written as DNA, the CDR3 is TGTGCCAGCAGCTTAAGGGCGGTTGGAGAGACCCAGTACTTC. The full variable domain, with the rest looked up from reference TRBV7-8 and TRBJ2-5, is GAGVSQSPRYKVAKRGQDVALRCDPISGHVSLFWYQQALGQGPEFLTYFQNEAQLDKSGLPSDRFFAERPEGSVSTLKIQRTQQEDSAVYLCASSLRAVGETQYFGPGTRLLVL.

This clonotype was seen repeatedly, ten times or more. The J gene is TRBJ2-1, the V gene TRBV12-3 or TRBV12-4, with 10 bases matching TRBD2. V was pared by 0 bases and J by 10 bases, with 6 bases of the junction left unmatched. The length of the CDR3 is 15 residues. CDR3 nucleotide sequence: TGTGCCAGCAGTTTAGCCCCAGCGGGAGGGCCCGAGCAGTTCTTC. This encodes CASSLAPAGGPEQFF.

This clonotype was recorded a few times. The CDR3 region has the DNA TGCAGTGCTTCCTCTTTTGTGGAAAGCACAGATACGCAGTATTTT. Amino acid sequence: CSASSFVESTDTQYF. The rearrangement uses TRBV20-1 and TRBJ2-3; unclear D gene. Looked up from germline, CDR1 is DFQATT and CDR2 is SNEGSKA (reference sequence). This CDR3 contains 15 residues. Between the trimmed V and J ends, which lost 5 bases and 0 bases, there was a span of 15 bases.